This TCR beta chain was sequenced for a study of T-cell reconstitution after alpha-beta-depleted transplantation in children. Unique molecular identifiers were incorporated during preparation of the TCRbeta library. One entry per CDR3 protein, called by TCRdb with MiXCR from the PCR reads. The sample holds hundreds of thousands of distinct CDR3 sequences, roughly 17% seen once. The sample holds many counts of this clonotype. CDR3 length equals 13 residues. V lost 6 bases to trimming and J lost 6 bases, with 17 bases between them. Germline V lookup: CDR1 DFQATT, CDR2 SNEGSKA (reference sequence). The gene calls are TRBV20-1 and TRBJ1-2, with D possibly being TRBD1 (5 bases). The sample was PBMCs from the stem cell graft donor, taken from the stem cell graft. The sequence derives from a human donor who donated a stem cell graft to a child with acute myeloid leukemia. CDR3 DNA: TGCAGTGCACACCGGGACCCTGTTGATGGCTACACCTTC. Its translation: CSAHRDPVDGYTF.